These 23 T cell receptor beta chains originate from one sample sequenced in a study of blood T cell repertoires in COVID-19. The assay was immunoSEQ multiplex PCR, and TCRdb's table has in-frame clones only and misses some. This sample has some 430,000 clones; around 90% occur once, and the top ten carry 0.6% to 0.7%. Input material: PBMCs or T cells enriched from blood (not recorded which). The receptors derive from a young man who had recovered from COVID-19.

This chain uses TRBV13 with TRBJ1-5, with 11 bases fitting TRBD1. Germline V gives CDR1 PRHDT, CDR2 FYEKMQ (reference sequence). The CDR3 sequence is 14 residues long. After removal of 3 bases from V and 9 bases from J, the junction contained 4 bases not matched to a gene. The CDR3 nucleotides are TGTGCCAGCAGCTTTGGACAGGGGGCTCCGCCCCAGCATTTT. This sequence encodes CASSFGQGAPPQHF.

The rearrangement joins TRBV6-1 to TRBJ1-2; D is ambiguous. The CDR3 extends over 15 amino acids. V lost 2 bases to trimming and J lost 2 bases, with 12 bases between them. Germline V gene data show CDR1 as MNHNS and CDR2 as SASEGT. The CDR3 DNA is TGTGCCAGCAGTGAATTCGTGGACTTAAACTATGGCTACACCTTC. As protein: CASSEFVDLNYGYTF.

This chain joins TRBV7-8 and TRBJ2-3; 11 nucleotides line up with TRBD2. The V gene end was trimmed by 5 bases and the J gene end by 6 bases; junction bases not matched to a gene: 13. Germline values: CDR1 SGHVS, CDR2 FQNEAQ. The CDR3 loop spans 17 amino acids. CDR3 loop: CASSLLAGETPSDTQYF. The CDR3 DNA is TGTGCCAGCAGCCTACTAGCGGGGGAGACCCCGTCTGATACGCAGTATTTT.

The V gene is TRBV4-1, the J gene TRBJ2-1; tentative D call: TRBD1 (6 bases). This CDR3 contains 16 residues. V was pared by 2 bases and J by 0 bases, with 11 bases between. Germline V gene sequence: CDR1 MGHRA, CDR2 YSYEKL. CDR3: CASSQPRDTSYNEQFF. In nucleotides, the CDR3 is TGCGCCAGCAGCCAACCCCGGGACACCTCCTACAATGAGCAGTTCTTC.

This clone was counted only a few times. This rearrangement joins TRBV15 to TRBJ1-1, with D unresolved. Germline V gives CDR1 LNHNV, CDR2 YYDKDF (reference sequence). Deletions cut 5 bases from V and 3 bases from J, with 16 bases between. The CDR3 is made up of 15 amino acids. The CDR3 protein is CATSGQYGEYTEAFF. As DNA, the CDR3 is TGTGCCACCAGCGGCCAATATGGGGAGTACACTGAAGCTTTCTTT.

The chain recombines TRBV28 with TRBJ2-7; TRBD1 aligns across 7 bases. Germline V gene sequence: CDR1 MDHEN, CDR2 SYDVKM. Trimming removed 6 bases from V and 6 bases from J; junction bases left unmatched: 11. The CDR3 spans 14 residues. The CDR3 loop reads CASSQTGRNLEQYF. CDR3 bases: TGTGCCAGCAGCCAGACAGGGCGTAATCTCGAGCAGTACTTC. Full variable domain (outside the CDR3, taken from reference TRBV28 and TRBJ2-7): DVKVTQSSRYLVKRTGEKVFLECVQDMDHENMFWYRQDPGLGLRLIYFSYDVKMKEKGDIPEGYSVSREKKERFSLILESASTNQTSMYLCASSQTGRNLEQYFGPGTRLTVT.

V is TRBV7-3 and J is TRBJ2-5, with 8 nucleotides matching TRBD2. The CDR3 has 14 residues. V was clipped by 6 bases and J by 4 bases; unmatched bases: 7. CDR1 SGHTA and CDR2 FQGTGA come from the germline V gene. The CDR3 DNA reads as TGTGCCAGCAGGGCGGGTAGCGGGACAGAGACCCAGTACTTC. It translates to CASRAGSGTETQYF.

This clone has just one count. The J gene is TRBJ2-4, the V gene TRBV5-1; 7 bases are shared with TRBD1. The J segment lost 9 bases and the V segment lost 0 bases, leaving 3 bases of the junction unmatched. CDR1 and CDR2 (germline): SGHRS, YFSETQ. This CDR3 comprises 13 residues. The CDR3 DNA follows: TGCGCCAGCAGCTTGGAACAGGGGAGCATTCAGTACTTC. This gives the protein CASSLEQGSIQYF.

CDR3 in DNA: TGTGCCTGGAGTATGAGGGCGACTAATGAAAAACTGTTTTTT. This sequence encodes CAWSMRATNEKLFF. The chain is built from TRBV30 and TRBJ1-4, with D hard to call. Germline V gives CDR1 GTSNPN, CDR2 SVGIG (reference sequence). The CDR3 length is 14 residues. V dropped 2 bases and J dropped 2 bases, with 9 bases sitting between them.

This clone showed up just once. The chain recombines TRBV14 with TRBJ2-2; D perhaps matches TRBD1 (5 bases). The CDR3 runs 15 residues. Per the germline V gene, CDR1 is SGHDN and CDR2 is FVKESK. V lost 3 bases and J 6 bases, leaving 14 bases between the germline ends. The CDR3 DNA reads as TGTGCCAGCAGCCAGTGGGGCGGCCTCTCCGGGGAGCTGTTTTTT. As protein: CASSQWGGLSGELFF.

V is TRBV18 and J is TRBJ1-6; 7 nucleotides align to TRBD1. The V and J ends lost 2 bases and 11 bases, in that order; junction bases with no gene match: 6. In germline, CDR1 is KGHSH, CDR2 LQKENI. The CDR3 spans 14 residues. The CDR3 DNA is TGTGCCAGCTCACCATCTACAGGGGAGGCACCCCTCCACTTT. Translation: CASSPSTGEAPLHF.

The genes are TRBV23-1 and TRBJ2-1; 10 nucleotides agree with TRBD2. TRBV23-1 is placed among ORFs of uncertain function. The CDR3 extends over 16 amino acids. The V segment lost 0 bases and the J segment 6 bases; nucleotides outside the gene matches: 5. CDR3 in DNA: TGCGCCAGCAGTCAATCGTGTCTAGCGGGAGTCAATGAGCAGTTCTTC. Amino acids: CASSQSCLAGVNEQFF.

The V and J genes are TRBV10-3 and TRBJ1-2, with D tentatively TRBD1 (5 bases). Germline V gives CDR1 ENHRY, CDR2 SYGVKD. The CDR3 is 21 residues long. Trimming shortened V by 8 bases and J by 7 bases, and 41 bases separated the two germline ends. CDR3 DNA sequence: TGTGCCATCGGGGGGTTGACACCCCTGAGCGCGAGGGGAAAAGATTACTCTGGCTACACCTTC. Its protein is CAIGGLTPLSARGKDYSGYTF.

The chain has TRBV2 and TRBJ2-7; perhaps TRBD1 as D (5 bases). The CDR3 consists of 13 residues. Trimming stripped 7 bases from V and 0 bases from J, with 10 bases between. From germline, CDR1 is SNHLY and CDR2 FYNNEI. The chain's CDR3 is CASMDINSYEQYF. The DNA for the CDR3 is TGTGCCAGCATGGACATAAACTCCTACGAGCAGTACTTC.

The chain uses TRBV10-1 and TRBJ2-1, with 15 nucleotides matching TRBD2. V shed 8 bases, J shed 7 bases, and the junction held 0 bases outside the gene matches. Germline CDR1 and CDR2: WNHNN and SYGVQD (reference sequence). There are 13 residues in the CDR3. This CDR3 is CASGLAGGNEQFF. In nucleotides, the CDR3 is TGCGCCAGCGGACTAGCGGGAGGGAATGAGCAGTTCTTC.

V and J are TRBV2 and TRBJ1-1; maybe TRBD1 (5 bases). The length of the CDR3 is 13 residues. Per the germline V gene, CDR1 is SNHLY and CDR2 is FYNNEI. Deletions cut 6 bases from V and 4 bases from J, with 12 bases between. The CDR3 nucleotides read TGTGCCAGCAGCTCGGCGGGGGTCACTGAAGCTTTCTTT. This encodes CASSSAGVTEAFF.

The rearrangement uses TRBV24-1 and TRBJ1-5; 9 positions agree with TRBD1. The CDR3 totals 16 residues. Germline CDR1 is KGHDR and CDR2 is SFDVKD. The V and J ends lost 4 bases and 2 bases, in that order; junction bases with no gene match: 5. The chain's CDR3 is CATSDGTGTRNQPQHF. As DNA, the CDR3 is TGTGCCACCAGTGACGGGACAGGGACTCGCAATCAGCCCCAGCATTTT.

V gene TRBV5-1 combines with J gene TRBJ2-5; 9 nucleotides align to TRBD1. The germline V gene encodes CDR1 SGHRS and CDR2 YFSETQ. The junction had 7 bases not matched to a gene; V was cut back by 7 bases and J by 0 bases. The CDR3 runs 15 residues. CDR3 sequence (DNA): TGCGCCAGCCGAGGGACAGGGCTGTACCAAGAGACCCAGTACTTC. Encoded protein: CASRGTGLYQETQYF.

The rearrangement links TRBV19 to TRBJ1-1; 8 nucleotides match TRBD1. This CDR3 has 14 amino acids. The germline V gene encodes CDR1 LNHDA and CDR2 SQIVND (reference sequence). Unmatched junction bases numbered 3, after V lost 6 bases and J lost 0 bases. CDR3 DNA: TGTGCCAGTAGCTTGACAGGGGTGAACACTGAAGCTTTCTTT. The encoded protein is CASSLTGVNTEAFF. Filled out from reference TRBV19 and TRBJ1-1, the complete variable domain reads DGGITQSPKYLFRKEGQNVTLSCEQNLNHDAMYWYRQDPGQGLRLIYYSQIVNDFQKGDIAEGYSVSREKKESFPLTVTSAQKNPTAFYLCASSLTGVNTEAFFGQGTRLTVV.

V usage is TRBV7-9 and J usage is TRBJ1-6, with 9 bases aligning to TRBD1. The CDR3 sequence is 15 residues long. Germline CDR1 reads SEHNR; CDR2 reads FQNEAQ (reference sequence). Trimming removed 5 bases from V and 7 bases from J; junction bases left unmatched: 6. CDR3 loop: CASSPGQGKNSPLHF. The CDR3 nucleotides are TGTGCCAGCAGCCCGGGACAGGGCAAAAATTCACCCCTCCACTTT.

This rearrangement joins TRBV25-1 to TRBJ2-7; 10 bases line up with TRBD1. Per germline, CDR1 MGHDK and CDR2 SYGVNS. The CDR3 is 14 residues long. V was pared by 1 base and J by 5 bases, with 2 bases of the junction left unmatched. This CDR3 reads CASSEWTGGDEQYF. The CDR3 DNA follows: TGTGCCAGCAGTGAATGGACAGGGGGTGACGAGCAGTACTTC.

The chain links TRBV9 to TRBJ1-3; 8 bases map to TRBD1. The germline V gene encodes CDR1 SGDLS and CDR2 YYNGEE. CDR3 length equals 16 residues. The V segment lost 4 bases and the J segment 4 bases; nucleotides outside the gene matches: 10. The CDR3 loop is CASSSSQGAKGNTIYF. CDR3 nucleotides: TGTGCCAGCAGCTCGAGCCAGGGGGCGAAAGGAAACACCATATATTTT.

About this clone: This specimen includes other DNA sequences encoding the same CDR3. The chain links TRBV12-3 or TRBV12-4 to TRBJ1-2; 7 nucleotides match TRBD1. The V segment lost 6 bases and the J segment 4 bases; nucleotides outside the gene matches: 5. The CDR3 consists of 13 residues. The CDR3 DNA sequence: TGTGCCAGCAGGCCGACAGGGACCTATGGCTACACCTTC. This translates into CASRPTGTYGYTF.